The rows below give T cell receptor beta chains drawn from one sample of a study of T cells in Graves' hyperthyroidism and ophthalmopathy. Via MiXCR, TCRdb re-called the multiplex PCR reads, giving one row per CDR3 protein. The table includes some 400,000 distinct CDR3 sequences, approximately 12% detected once. The sequenced sample was blood. The receptors come from a man aged 30 to 39 with Graves' hyperthyroidism that later progressed to Graves' ophthalmopathy. Both conserved end residues are part of each CDR3. The order of the fields is J gene, D gene, clone size, V gene, CDR3 DNA, CDR3 protein. The D gene is left open where the match is weak. For some rows the clone size is stated as once, few or many, or as a class when expanded; others skip it.

TRBJ1-6 | . | many | TRBV20-1 | TGCAGTGCTAGAGTAGGGGAGAACAATTCACCCCTCCACTTT | CSARVGENNSPLHF
TRBJ2-1 | TRBD2 | . | TRBV20-1 | TGCAGTGCTAGAGATCGACTAGCGGGGGATGAGCAGTTCTTC | CSARDRLAGDEQFF
TRBJ1-4 | . | . | TRBV18 | TGTGCCAGCACACCAGTGGGGGCCACTAATGAAAAACTGTTTTTT | CASTPVGATNEKLFF
TRBJ1-1 | . | many | TRBV7-8 | TGTGCCAGCAGCTCGCCAGGAGGCTTAAACACTGAAGCTTTCTTT | CASSSPGGLNTEAFF
TRBJ1-1 | . | many | TRBV2 | TGTGCCAGCAGTGGAGGTCAGACTGCATACATGAACACTGAAGCTTTCTTT | CASSGGQTAYMNTEAFF
TRBJ1-2 | . | many | TRBV20-1 | TGCAGTGCTAGAGATGCCAGCTTCTATGGCTACACCTTC | CSARDASFYGYTF
TRBJ1-5 | TRBD1 | few | TRBV6-2/TRBV6-3 | TGTGCCAGCATTCCCGGACAGGGATCGAATCAGCCCCAGCATTTT | CASIPGQGSNQPQHF
TRBJ2-7 | . | . | TRBV29-1 | TGCAGCGTTGCGGCACAGTTCTACGAGCAGTACTTC | CSVAAQFYEQYF
TRBJ1-6 | . | few | TRBV11-2 | TGTGCCAGCAGCTTAGAAGTTTTTAGTTCACCCCTCCACTTT | CASSLEVFSSPLHF
TRBJ2-7 | TRBD1 | many | TRBV12-3/TRBV12-4 | TGTGCCAGCAGTCCCGCAGGACAGGGGCGGCCCTACGAGCAGTACTTC | CASSPAGQGRPYEQYF
TRBJ1-1 | . | many | TRBV30 | TGTGCCTGGAGGCGGGGAAGCACTGAAGCTTTCTTT | CAWRRGSTEAFF
TRBJ1-5 | TRBD1 | many | TRBV2 | TGTGCCAGCAGTGGCGGACAGGGGGTTCAGCCCCAGCATTTT | CASSGGQGVQPQHF
TRBJ2-2 | TRBD1 | . | TRBV12-3/TRBV12-4 | TGTGCCAGCAGTTTAGAAGGGACAGGGAAGCTGTTTTTT | CASSLEGTGKLFF
TRBJ2-5 | TRBD1 | many | TRBV7-9 | TGTGCCAGCAGCTCCCCGGGACAGGGAGAGACCCAGTACTTC | CASSSPGQGETQYF
TRBJ1-3 | . | many | TRBV12-3/TRBV12-4 | TGTGCCAGCAGCTTAGGTGGAAACACCATATATTTT | CASSLGGNTIYF
TRBJ2-3 | . | many | TRBV5-1 | TGTGCCAGCTCACCCTCCCTCGCAGATACGCAGTATTTT | CASSPSLADTQYF
TRBJ1-6 | . | many | TRBV12-3/TRBV12-4 | TGTGCCAGCAGCCAGGGGATCTATAATTCACCCCTCCACTTT | CASSQGIYNSPLHF
TRBJ2-1 | TRBD2 | many | TRBV6-1 | TGTGCCAGCAGTAACCGACTAGCGGGGGGGCCGTACAATGAGCAGTTCTTC | CASSNRLAGGPYNEQFF
TRBJ1-2 | . | many | TRBV12-3/TRBV12-4 | TGTGCCAGCAGTTCCCCCCCAGCGATCTATGGCTACACCTTC | CASSSPPAIYGYTF
TRBJ1-2 | . | many | TRBV28 | TGTGCCAGCAGTTTGGAGGAGAACTATGGCTACACCTTC | CASSLEENYGYTF
TRBJ2-5 | TRBD2 | . | TRBV6-5 | TGTGCCAGCAGTTACCGACTAGCGAAAGAGACCCAGTACTTC | CASSYRLAKETQYF
TRBJ2-7 | . | many | TRBV7-9 | TGTGCCAGCAGCTTAGAGGGTCTAGAGCAGTACTTC | CASSLEGLEQYF
TRBJ2-1 | TRBD2 | many | TRBV2 | TGTGCCAGCAGTGGGATTAGCGGGGCCTACAATGAGCAGTTCTTC | CASSGISGAYNEQFF
TRBJ2-5 | . | many | TRBV3-1 | TGTGCCAGCAGCCAAAGACAGAAAGAGACCCAGTACTTC | CASSQRQKETQYF
TRBJ1-2 | . | few | TRBV20-1 | TGCAGTGCTAGAGGAAAACTAGGAGGCTACACCTTC | CSARGKLGGYTF
TRBJ2-7 | TRBD1 | . | TRBV10-2 | TGCGCCAGCACGGGACAGGGGGGCTACGAGCAGTACTTC | CASTGQGGYEQYF
TRBJ1-6 | . | . | TRBV12-3/TRBV12-4 | TGTGCCAGCAGTTTTCGAGTTTTAATCTCCTCACCCCTCCACTTT | CASSFRVLISSPLHF
TRBJ1-2 | . | . | TRBV9 | TGTGCCAGCAGCGTAGGACCGTCAAGGGGTGGCTACACCTTC | CASSVGPSRGGYTF
TRBJ2-7 | . | . | TRBV6-1 | TGTGCCAGCAGCCAACCGGGACGACGGAGGGAGCAGTACTTC | CASSQPGRRREQYF
TRBJ1-5 | . | many | TRBV20-1 | TGCAGTGCCACCCGGGGCGGTGATCAGCCCCAGCATTTT | CSATRGGDQPQHF
TRBJ2-7 | . | few | TRBV27 | TGTGCCAGCAGTTTATCGATCCAATACTACGAGCAGTACTTC | CASSLSIQYYEQYF
TRBJ1-6 | . | . | TRBV9 | TGTGCCAGCAGCGAGCGGGGATCCGGTAATTCACCCCTCCACTTT | CASSERGSGNSPLHF
TRBJ2-1 | TRBD2 | many | TRBV20-1 | TGCAGTGCTAGAGATCCCAGCGGGGGGGCCATTGAGCAGTTCTTC | CSARDPSGGAIEQFF
TRBJ2-3 | . | . | TRBV6-5 | TGTGCCAGCAGTTACTACCTGACGGATACTAGCACAGATACGCAGTATTTT | CASSYYLTDTSTDTQYF
TRBJ2-5 | TRBD2 | many | TRBV2 | TGTGCCAGCAGTCCCGGGACTAGCGGGGAGACCCAGTACTTC | CASSPGTSGETQYF
TRBJ2-3 | . | few | TRBV30 | TGTGCCTGGAGTGCAGTACTTTTCACAGATACGCAGTATTTT | CAWSAVLFTDTQYF
TRBJ2-7 | TRBD1 | many | TRBV6-1 | TGTGCCAGCAGTAAAGACAGGGATGGAGGCTACGAGCAGTACTTC | CASSKDRDGGYEQYF
TRBJ1-5 | . | . | TRBV19 | TGTGCCAGTATCACCACGGCGTTTAGCAATCAGCCCCAGCATTTT | CASITTAFSNQPQHF
TRBJ2-6 | . | . | TRBV20-1 | TGCAGTGCTAGAGAGAGGGGAACTGGGGCCAACGTCCTGACTTTC | CSARERGTGANVLTF
TRBJ1-2 | TRBD1 | . | TRBV24-1 | TGTGCCACCAGTGACCCCGACAGGGGAGCCGACTATGGCTACACCTTC | CATSDPDRGADYGYTF